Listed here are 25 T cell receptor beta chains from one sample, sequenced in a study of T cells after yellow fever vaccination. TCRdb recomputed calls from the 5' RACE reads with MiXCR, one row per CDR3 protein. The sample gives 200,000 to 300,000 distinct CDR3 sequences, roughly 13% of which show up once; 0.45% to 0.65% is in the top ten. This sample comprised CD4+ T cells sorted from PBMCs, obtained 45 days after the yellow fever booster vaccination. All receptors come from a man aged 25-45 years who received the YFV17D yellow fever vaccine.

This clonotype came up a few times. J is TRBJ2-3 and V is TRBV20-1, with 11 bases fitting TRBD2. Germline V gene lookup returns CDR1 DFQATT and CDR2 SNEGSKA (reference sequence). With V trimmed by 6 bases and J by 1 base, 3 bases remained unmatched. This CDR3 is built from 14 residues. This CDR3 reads CSAVAGGRTDTQYF. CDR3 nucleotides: TGCAGTGCGGTAGCGGGAGGGCGCACAGATACGCAGTATTTT.

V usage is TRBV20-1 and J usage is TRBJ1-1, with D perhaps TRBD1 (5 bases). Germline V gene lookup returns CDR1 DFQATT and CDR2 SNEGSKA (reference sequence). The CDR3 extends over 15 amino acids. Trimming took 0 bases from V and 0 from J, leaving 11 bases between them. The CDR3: CSARDAQEMNTEAFF. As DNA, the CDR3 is TGCAGTGCTAGAGACGCACAGGAGATGAACACTGAAGCTTTCTTT.

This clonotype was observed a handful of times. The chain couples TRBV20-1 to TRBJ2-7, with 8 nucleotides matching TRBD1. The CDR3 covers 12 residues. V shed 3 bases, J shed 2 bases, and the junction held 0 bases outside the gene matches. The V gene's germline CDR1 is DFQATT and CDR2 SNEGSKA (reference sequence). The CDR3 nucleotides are TGCAGTGCTAGGGACAGGGCCTACGAGCAGTACTTC. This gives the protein CSARDRAYEQYF.

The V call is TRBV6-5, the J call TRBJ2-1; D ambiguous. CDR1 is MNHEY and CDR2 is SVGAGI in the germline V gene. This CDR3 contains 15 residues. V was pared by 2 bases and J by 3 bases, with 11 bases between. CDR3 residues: CASSYDPVGYNEQFF. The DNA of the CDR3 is TGTGCCAGCAGTTACGACCCGGTGGGCTACAATGAGCAGTTCTTC.

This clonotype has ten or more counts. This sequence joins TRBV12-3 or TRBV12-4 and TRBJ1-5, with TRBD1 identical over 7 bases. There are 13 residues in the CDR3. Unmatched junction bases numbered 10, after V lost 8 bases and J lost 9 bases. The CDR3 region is CASRQGPSGPQHF. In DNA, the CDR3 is TGTGCCAGCCGACAGGGTCCCTCAGGGCCCCAGCATTTT.

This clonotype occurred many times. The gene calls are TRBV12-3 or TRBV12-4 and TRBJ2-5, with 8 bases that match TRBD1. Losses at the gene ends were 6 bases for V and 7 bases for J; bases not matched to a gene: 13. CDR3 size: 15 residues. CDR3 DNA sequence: TGTGCCAGCAGAAGGGGACAGGCCCTTGGGGCGACCCAGTACTTC. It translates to CASRRGQALGATQYF.

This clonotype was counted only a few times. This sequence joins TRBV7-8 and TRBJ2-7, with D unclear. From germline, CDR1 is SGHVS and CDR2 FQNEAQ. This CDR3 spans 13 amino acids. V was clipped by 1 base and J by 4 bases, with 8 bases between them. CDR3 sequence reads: CASSLGNPYEQYF. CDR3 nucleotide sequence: TGTGCCAGCAGCTTAGGAAATCCTTACGAGCAGTACTTC.

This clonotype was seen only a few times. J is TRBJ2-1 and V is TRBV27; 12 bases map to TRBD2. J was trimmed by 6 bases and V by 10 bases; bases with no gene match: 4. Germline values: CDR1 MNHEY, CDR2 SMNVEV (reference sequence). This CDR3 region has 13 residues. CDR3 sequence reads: CATRTSGINEQFF. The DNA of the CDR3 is TGTGCCACCCGGACTAGCGGGATCAATGAGCAGTTCTTC.

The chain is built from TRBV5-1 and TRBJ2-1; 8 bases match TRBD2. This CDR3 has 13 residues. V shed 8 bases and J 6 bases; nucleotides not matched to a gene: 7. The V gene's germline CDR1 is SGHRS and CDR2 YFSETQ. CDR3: CASTGLVGNEQFF. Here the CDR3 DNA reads TGCGCCAGTACGGGACTAGTTGGCAATGAGCAGTTCTTC.

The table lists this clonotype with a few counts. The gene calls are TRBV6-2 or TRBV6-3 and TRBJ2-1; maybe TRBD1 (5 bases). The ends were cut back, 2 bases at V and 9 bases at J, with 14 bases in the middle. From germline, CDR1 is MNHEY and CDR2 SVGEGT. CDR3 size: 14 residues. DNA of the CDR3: TGTGCCAGCAGTTACCGGCAGGGAATAGGTGAGCAGTTCTTC. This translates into CASSYRQGIGEQFF.

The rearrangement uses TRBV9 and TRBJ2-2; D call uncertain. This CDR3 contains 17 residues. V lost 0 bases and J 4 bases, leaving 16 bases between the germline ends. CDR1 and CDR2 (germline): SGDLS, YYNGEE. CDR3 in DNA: TGTGCCAGCAGCGTAGGTCTTGCGCTTGCCTTCACCGGGGAGCTGTTTTTT. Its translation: CASSVGLALAFTGELFF.

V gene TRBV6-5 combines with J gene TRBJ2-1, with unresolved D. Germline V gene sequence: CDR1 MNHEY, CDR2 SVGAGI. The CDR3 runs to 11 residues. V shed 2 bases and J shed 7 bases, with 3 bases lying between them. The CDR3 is CASSYDNEQFF. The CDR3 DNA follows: TGTGCCAGCAGTTACGATAATGAGCAGTTCTTC.

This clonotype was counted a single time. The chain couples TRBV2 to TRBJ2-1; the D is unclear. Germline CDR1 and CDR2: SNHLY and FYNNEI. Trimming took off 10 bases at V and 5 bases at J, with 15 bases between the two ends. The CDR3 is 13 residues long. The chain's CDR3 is CATFPDRDNEQFF. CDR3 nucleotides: TGTGCCACCTTCCCGGATAGGGACAATGAGCAGTTCTTC.

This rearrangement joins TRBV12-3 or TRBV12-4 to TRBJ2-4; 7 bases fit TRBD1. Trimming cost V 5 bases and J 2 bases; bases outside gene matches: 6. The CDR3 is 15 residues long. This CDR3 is CASSRSTGSKNIQYF. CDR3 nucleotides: TGTGCCAGCAGTCGATCGACAGGGTCCAAAAACATTCAGTACTTC.

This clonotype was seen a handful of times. The CDR3 DNA sequence: TGTGCCAGCAGCTCAAGAGTGAACACTGAAGCTTTCTTT. It specifies CASSSRVNTEAFF. V and J are TRBV9 and TRBJ1-1; D gene unclear. The CDR3 loop spans 13 amino acids. The ends were cut back, 4 bases at V and 0 bases at J, with 7 bases in the middle. Germline assignment: CDR1 SGDLS and CDR2 YYNGEE. The complete variable domain, with remaining parts taken from reference TRBV9 and TRBJ1-1, reads DSGVTQTPKHLITATGQRVTLRCSPRSGDLSVYWYQQSLDQGLQFLIQYYNGEERAKGNILERFSAQQFPDLHSELNLSSLELGDSALYFCASSSRVNTEAFFGQGTRLTVV.

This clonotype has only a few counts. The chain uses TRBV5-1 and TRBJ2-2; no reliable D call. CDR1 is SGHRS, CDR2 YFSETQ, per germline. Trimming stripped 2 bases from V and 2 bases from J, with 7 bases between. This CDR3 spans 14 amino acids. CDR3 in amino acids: CASSFYGNTGELFF. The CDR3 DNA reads TGCGCCAGCAGCTTCTACGGTAACACCGGGGAGCTGTTTTTT.

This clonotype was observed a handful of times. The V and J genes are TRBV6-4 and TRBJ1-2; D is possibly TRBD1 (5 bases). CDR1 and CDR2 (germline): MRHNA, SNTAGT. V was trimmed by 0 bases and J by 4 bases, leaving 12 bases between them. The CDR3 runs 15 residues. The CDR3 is CASSDSPGIPYGYTF. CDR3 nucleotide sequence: TGTGCCAGCAGTGACTCTCCAGGGATCCCCTATGGCTACACCTTC.

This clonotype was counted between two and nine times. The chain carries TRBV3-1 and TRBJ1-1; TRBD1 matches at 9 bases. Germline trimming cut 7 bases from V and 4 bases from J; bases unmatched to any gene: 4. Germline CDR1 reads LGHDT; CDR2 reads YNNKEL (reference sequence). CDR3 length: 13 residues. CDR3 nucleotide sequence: TGTGCCAGCACCGACAGGGGGTCCACTGAAGCTTTCTTT. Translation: CASTDRGSTEAFF.

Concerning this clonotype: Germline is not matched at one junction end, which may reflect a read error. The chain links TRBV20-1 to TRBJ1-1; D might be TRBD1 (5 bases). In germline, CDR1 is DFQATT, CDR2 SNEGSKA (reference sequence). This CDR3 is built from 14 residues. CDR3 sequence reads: CSASVETGNTEAFF. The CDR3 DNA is TGCAGCGCTAGTGTAGAAACAGGGAACACTGAAGCTTTCTTT.

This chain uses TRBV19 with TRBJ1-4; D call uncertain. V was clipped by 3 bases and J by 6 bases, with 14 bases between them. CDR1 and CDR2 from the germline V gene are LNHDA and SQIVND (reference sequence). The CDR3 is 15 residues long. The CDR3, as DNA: TGTGCCAGTAGTATTGGTGTGGGATCCGATGAAAAACTGTTTTTT. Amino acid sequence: CASSIGVGSDEKLFF.

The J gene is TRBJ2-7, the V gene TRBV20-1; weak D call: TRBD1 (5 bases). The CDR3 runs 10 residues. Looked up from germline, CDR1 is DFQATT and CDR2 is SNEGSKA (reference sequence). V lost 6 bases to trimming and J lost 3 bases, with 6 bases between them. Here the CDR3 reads CSAGDYEQYF. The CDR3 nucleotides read TGCAGTGCAGGGGACTACGAGCAGTACTTC.

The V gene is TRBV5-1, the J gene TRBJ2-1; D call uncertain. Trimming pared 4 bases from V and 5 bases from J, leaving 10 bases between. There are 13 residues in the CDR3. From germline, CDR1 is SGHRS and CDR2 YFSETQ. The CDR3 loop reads CASSLTHDNEQFF. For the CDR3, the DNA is TGCGCCAGCAGCCTGACTCACGACAATGAGCAGTTCTTC.

CDR3 sequence reads: CASRGTGGHEQYF. CDR3 DNA: TGTGCCAGCAGAGGGACAGGGGGGCACGAGCAGTACTTC. The chain couples TRBV7-2 to TRBJ2-7, with 11 bases identical to TRBD1. The CDR3 length is 13 residues. The J segment lost 5 bases and the V segment lost 6 bases, leaving 3 bases of the junction unmatched. Germline loops: CDR1 SGHTA, CDR2 FQGNSA. Variable domain in full (rest from reference TRBV7-2 and TRBJ2-7): GAGVSQSPSNKVTEKGKDVELRCDPISGHTALYWYRQSLGQGLEFLIYFQGNSAPDKSGLPSDRFSAERTGGSVSTLTIQRTQQEDSAVYLCASRGTGGHEQYFGPGTRLTVT.

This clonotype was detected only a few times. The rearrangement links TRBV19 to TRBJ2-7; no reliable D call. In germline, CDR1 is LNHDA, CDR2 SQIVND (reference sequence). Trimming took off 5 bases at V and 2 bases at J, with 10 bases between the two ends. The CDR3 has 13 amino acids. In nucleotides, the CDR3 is TGTGCCAGTAGTGACCGTTTCCCCTACGAGCAGTACTTC. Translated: CASSDRFPYEQYF.

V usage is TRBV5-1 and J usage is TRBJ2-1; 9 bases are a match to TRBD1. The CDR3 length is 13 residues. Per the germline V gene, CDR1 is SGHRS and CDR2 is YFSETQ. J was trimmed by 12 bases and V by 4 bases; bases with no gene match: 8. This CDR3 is CASSMSDRGVQFF. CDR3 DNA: TGCGCCAGCAGCATGTCCGACAGGGGGGTGCAGTTCTTC.